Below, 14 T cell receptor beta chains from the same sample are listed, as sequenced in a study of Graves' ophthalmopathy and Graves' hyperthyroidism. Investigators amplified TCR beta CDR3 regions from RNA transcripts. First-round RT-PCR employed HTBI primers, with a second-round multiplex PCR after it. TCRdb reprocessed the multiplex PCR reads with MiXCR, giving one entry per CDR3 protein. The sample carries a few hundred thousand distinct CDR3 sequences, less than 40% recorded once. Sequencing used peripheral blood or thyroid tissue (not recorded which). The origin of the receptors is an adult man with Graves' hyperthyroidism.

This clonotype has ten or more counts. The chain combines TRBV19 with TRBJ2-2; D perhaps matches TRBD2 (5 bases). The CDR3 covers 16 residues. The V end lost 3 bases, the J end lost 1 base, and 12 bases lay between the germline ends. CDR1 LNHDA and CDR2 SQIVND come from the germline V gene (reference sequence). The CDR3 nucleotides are TGTGCCAGTAGTATGCCCGACGGGATGAACACCGGGGAGCTGTTTTTT. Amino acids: CASSMPDGMNTGELFF.

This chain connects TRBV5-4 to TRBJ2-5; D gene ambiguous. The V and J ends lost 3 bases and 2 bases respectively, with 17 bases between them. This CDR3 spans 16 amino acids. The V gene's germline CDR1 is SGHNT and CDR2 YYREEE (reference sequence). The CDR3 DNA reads TGTGCCAGCAGCTCACCACCGCAGGCCGAGCAAGAGACCCAGTACTTC. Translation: CASSSPPQAEQETQYF.

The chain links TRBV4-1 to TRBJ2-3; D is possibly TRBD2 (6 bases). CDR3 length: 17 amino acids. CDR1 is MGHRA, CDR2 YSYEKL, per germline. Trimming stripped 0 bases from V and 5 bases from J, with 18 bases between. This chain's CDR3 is CASSQDLGGAQGDTQYF. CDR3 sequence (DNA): TGCGCCAGCAGCCAAGATCTTGGAGGGGCGCAGGGAGATACGCAGTATTTT.

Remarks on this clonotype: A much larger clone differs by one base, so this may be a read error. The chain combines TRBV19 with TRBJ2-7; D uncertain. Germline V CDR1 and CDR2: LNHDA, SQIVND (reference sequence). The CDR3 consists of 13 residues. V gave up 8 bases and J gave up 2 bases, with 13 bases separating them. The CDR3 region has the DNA TGTGCCAGTGGTACGACAAAGGCCTACGAGCAGTACTTC. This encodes CASGTTKAYEQYF.

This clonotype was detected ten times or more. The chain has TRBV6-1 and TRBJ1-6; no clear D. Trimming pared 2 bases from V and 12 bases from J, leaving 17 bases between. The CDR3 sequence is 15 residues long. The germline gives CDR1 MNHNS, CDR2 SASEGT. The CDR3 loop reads CASSELMGFVKPLHF. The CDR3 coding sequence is TGTGCCAGCAGTGAACTGATGGGCTTTGTGAAACCCCTCCACTTT.

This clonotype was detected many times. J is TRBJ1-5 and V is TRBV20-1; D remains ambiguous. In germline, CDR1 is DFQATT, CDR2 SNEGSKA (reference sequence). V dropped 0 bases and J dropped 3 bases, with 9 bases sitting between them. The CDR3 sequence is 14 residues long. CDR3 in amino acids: CSARDASLNQPQHF. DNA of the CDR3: TGCAGTGCTAGAGATGCCTCGCTCAATCAGCCCCAGCATTTT.

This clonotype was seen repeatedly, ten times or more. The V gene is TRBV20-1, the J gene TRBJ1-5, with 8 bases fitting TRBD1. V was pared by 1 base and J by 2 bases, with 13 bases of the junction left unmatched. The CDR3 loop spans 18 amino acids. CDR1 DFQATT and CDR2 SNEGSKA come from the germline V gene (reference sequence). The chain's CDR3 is CSARGGQGGLWGNQPQHF. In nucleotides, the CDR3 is TGCAGTGCTAGAGGAGGACAGGGTGGTCTTTGGGGCAATCAGCCCCAGCATTTT.

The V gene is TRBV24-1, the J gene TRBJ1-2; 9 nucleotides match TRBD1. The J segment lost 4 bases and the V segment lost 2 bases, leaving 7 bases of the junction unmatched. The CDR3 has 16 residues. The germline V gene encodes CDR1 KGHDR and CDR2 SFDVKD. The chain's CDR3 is CATSDSTGGRSYGYTF. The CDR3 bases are TGTGCCACCAGTGATTCGACAGGGGGACGGAGCTATGGCTACACCTTC.

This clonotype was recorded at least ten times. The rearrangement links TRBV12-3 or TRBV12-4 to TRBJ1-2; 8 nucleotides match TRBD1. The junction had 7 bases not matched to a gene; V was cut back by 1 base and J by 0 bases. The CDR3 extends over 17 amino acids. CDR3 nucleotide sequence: TGTGCCAGCAGTTTAGGGGACAGGCTGACTCCTAACTATGGCTACACCTTC. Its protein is CASSLGDRLTPNYGYTF.

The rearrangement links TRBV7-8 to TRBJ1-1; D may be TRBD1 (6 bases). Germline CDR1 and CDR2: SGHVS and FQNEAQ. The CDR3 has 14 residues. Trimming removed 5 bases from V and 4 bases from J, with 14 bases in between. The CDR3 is CASSPDRRPTEAFF. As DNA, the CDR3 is TGTGCCAGCAGCCCTGACAGGAGACCCACTGAAGCTTTCTTT.

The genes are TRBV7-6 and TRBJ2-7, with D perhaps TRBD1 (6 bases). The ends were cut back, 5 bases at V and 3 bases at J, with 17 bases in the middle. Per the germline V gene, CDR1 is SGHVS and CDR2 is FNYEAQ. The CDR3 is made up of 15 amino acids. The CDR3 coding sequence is TGTGCCAGCAGCCCCCGGGCAGGGGATCACTACGAGCAGTACTTC. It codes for CASSPRAGDHYEQYF.

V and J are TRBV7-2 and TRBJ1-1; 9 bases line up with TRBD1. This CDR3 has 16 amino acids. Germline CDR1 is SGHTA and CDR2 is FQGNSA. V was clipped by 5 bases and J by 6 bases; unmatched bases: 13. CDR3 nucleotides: TGTGCCAGCAGCGCCTGGGACAGGGCCCTTGATCCTGAAGCTTTCTTT. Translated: CASSAWDRALDPEAFF.

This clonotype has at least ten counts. The CDR3 sequence is CSARDRGGTEAFF. CDR3 DNA sequence: TGCAGTGCTAGAGACAGGGGAGGTACTGAAGCTTTCTTT. The V call is TRBV20-1, the J call TRBJ1-1, with D possibly TRBD1 on 6 matching bases. CDR3 length equals 13 residues. In germline, CDR1 is DFQATT, CDR2 SNEGSKA (reference sequence). Trimming left V 0 bases short and J 5 bases short, with 10 bases between.

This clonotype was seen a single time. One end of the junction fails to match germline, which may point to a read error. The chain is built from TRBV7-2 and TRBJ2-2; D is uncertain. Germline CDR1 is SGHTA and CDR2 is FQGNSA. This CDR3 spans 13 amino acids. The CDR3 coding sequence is TGCGCCAGCAGCTTCCGACCCACCGGGGAGCTGTTTTTT. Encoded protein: CASSFRPTGELFF.